The rows below give T cell receptor beta chains drawn from one sample of a study of identical twins. TCRdb itself ran the 5' RACE reads through MiXCR, one entry per CDR3 protein. The repertoire holds 1.5 million to 2 million distinct CDR3 sequences, with roughly a third as singletons. Sequencing was carried out using cord blood. These receptors were collected from a newborn girl in good health. Each CDR3 is given with its conserved first and last residue. D genes are given only for firm matches. Expanded clones get a size class; other rows say once, few or many, or leave the size out.

cdr3_nt cdr3_aa d_call j_call v_call clone_size
TGTGCCAGCAGCTTAGCCTCTAAGCGGGGCTACAATGAGCAGTTCTTC CASSLASKRGYNEQFF TRBD2 TRBJ2-1 TRBV7-6 few
TGTGCCAACTCGGCGAGGGGGGAGCTGTTTTTT CANSARGELFF NA TRBJ2-2 TRBV10-3 few
TGTGCCAGCAGGGCGGGCGGGGGCTCCTACAATGAGCAGTACTTC CASRAGGGSYNEQYF NA TRBJ2-7 TRBV12-3/TRBV12-4 NA
TGTGCCACCAGCAGAGAAACTAGCAGGAAAACAGATACGCAGTATTTT CATSRETSRKTDTQYF NA TRBJ2-3 TRBV15 few
TGTGCCAGCAGCCCGACTACCGGTCCCTACGAGCAGTACTTC CASSPTTGPYEQYF NA TRBJ2-7 TRBV7-2 NA
TGTGCCAGCAGTCCTTATGCACAGGGGAGCAATCAGCCCCAGCATTTT CASSPYAQGSNQPQHF TRBD1 TRBJ1-5 TRBV27 few
TGTGCCAGCAGCGCCGGGGAGAGGGTCAATCAGCCCCAGCATTTT CASSAGERVNQPQHF NA TRBJ1-5 TRBV2 NA
TGTGCCAGCAGCGTAGCCGGGATGAGCTCCTACAATGAGCAGTACTTC CASSVAGMSSYNEQYF NA TRBJ2-7 TRBV9 NA
TGTGCCTCTCACCGGGACAGGGTCTCCTACGAGCAGTACTTC CASHRDRVSYEQYF TRBD1 TRBJ2-7 TRBV6-1 many
TGTGCCAGCAGCCAAGTGGGGGGGGAGTTCGAAGAGACCCAGTACTTC CASSQVGGEFEETQYF TRBD2 TRBJ2-5 TRBV3-1 NA
TGCGCCAGCAGCCAACTTAAACCAGGGGGATACGAGCAGTACTTC CASSQLKPGGYEQYF TRBD1 TRBJ2-7 TRBV4-1 NA
TGTGCCAGCAGTCCACCACCCCTCTCGGTAGGAAGCTCCTACAATGAGCAGTACTTC CASSPPPLSVGSSYNEQYF NA TRBJ2-7 TRBV28 NA
TGTGCCAGCAGTCAAACAGGGTCCAACGAGCAGTACTTC CASSQTGSNEQYF NA TRBJ2-7 TRBV12-3/TRBV12-4 many
TGTGCCAGCAGTTCCATTGCTCATACGCAGTATTTT CASSSIAHTQYF NA TRBJ2-3 TRBV6-5 few
TGTGCCAGCAGCCGCGTCGGAGGGAGAGGGAGCGCAGATACGCAGTATTTT CASSRVGGRGSADTQYF NA TRBJ2-3 TRBV7-2 few
TGTGCCACCAGTCCTGACAGGGGGCGGACAGATACGCAGTATTTT CATSPDRGRTDTQYF TRBD1 TRBJ2-3 TRBV24-1 few
TGTGCCAGCAGTTTAGGGGAAGGGGCTGCCGGGGAGCTGTTTTTT CASSLGEGAAGELFF NA TRBJ2-2 TRBV12-3/TRBV12-4 few
TGTGCCAGCAGCCAAGGGAGACAGGGGAATGAAAAACTGTTTTTT CASSQGRQGNEKLFF TRBD1 TRBJ1-4 TRBV3-1 NA
TGCAGTGCTAGTTTCATGGGACAGGTTTTTACGCCCCAGCATTTT CSASFMGQVFTPQHF TRBD1 TRBJ1-5 TRBV20-1 NA
TGCAGTGCTCCTGCCCTAGCGAGGACGCAGTATTTT CSAPALARTQYF NA TRBJ2-3 TRBV20-1 NA
TGTGCCAGCTCACCGTTTACAGGCCGGGGATACAATGAGCAGTTCTTC CASSPFTGRGYNEQFF NA TRBJ2-1 TRBV18 NA
TGTGCCAGCAGTGAAGGGGTTGTTTGGGGGGAGACAGATACGCAGTATTTT CASSEGVVWGETDTQYF NA TRBJ2-3 TRBV6-1 once
TGTGCCAGCAGTTACCCCCACAATGAGCAGTACTTC CASSYPHNEQYF NA TRBJ2-7 TRBV6-5 NA
TGTGCCAGCAGCCATGGTCCGGGACCCAGACTCACCCAGTACTTC CASSHGPGPRLTQYF NA TRBJ2-7 TRBV14 NA
TGTGCCAGCAGCATTTCAACAGGGGCCACTAATGAAAAACTGTTTTTT CASSISTGATNEKLFF TRBD1 TRBJ1-4 TRBV11-2 few
TGTGCCATCAGTGCCCATACAGGGAACTATGGCTACACCTTC CAISAHTGNYGYTF NA TRBJ1-2 TRBV10-3 few
TGCAGTGCTAGGAGCATGGTCCACTTTGACGATACGCAGTATTTT CSARSMVHFDDTQYF NA TRBJ2-3 TRBV20-1 few
TGTGCCAGCAGGGTAGAAAAGTCGGGTGGTGGCTACACCTTC CASRVEKSGGGYTF NA TRBJ1-2 TRBV2 many
TGCGCCAGCAGCTTGATCATTGGGTACGAGCAGTACTTC CASSLIIGYEQYF NA TRBJ2-7 TRBV5-1 NA
TGTGCCAGCAGTCCCCCCCAGGGCCCTAATGAAAAACTGTTTTTT CASSPPQGPNEKLFF NA TRBJ1-4 TRBV27 NA
TGTGCCAGCAGTGGGCTAGTGAAGGGCACAGATACGCAGTATTTT CASSGLVKGTDTQYF NA TRBJ2-3 TRBV27 few
TGCAGTGCTAGAGAGGGGGGGGCATGTAATTCACCCCTCCACTTT CSAREGGACNSPLHF NA TRBJ1-6 TRBV20-1 NA
TGTGCCAGCAGTTACGGGGGGGGGACAGGTACGCAGTATTTT CASSYGGGTGTQYF NA TRBJ2-3 TRBV6-5 NA
TGTGCCAGCAGTGCCGACAGGGGCACAGATACGCAGTATTTT CASSADRGTDTQYF TRBD1 TRBJ2-3 TRBV9 many
TGTGCCATCACCGACAGGTCCTACAATGAGCAGTTCTTC CAITDRSYNEQFF NA TRBJ2-1 TRBV10-3 few
TGCAGTGCTGGGGGGACAGTCTATAATTCACCCCTCCACTTT CSAGGTVYNSPLHF TRBD1 TRBJ1-6 TRBV20-1 few
TGCAGTGCCATATCTTGGAGCGGGGGGAAGAGCACAGATACGCAGTATTTT CSAISWSGGKSTDTQYF TRBD2 TRBJ2-3 TRBV20-1 few
TGCAGTGCTAGTGTGAAGGGACCCGGCTACGAGCAGTACTTC CSASVKGPGYEQYF NA TRBJ2-7 TRBV20-1 once
TGTGCCAGCAGCAAAGGGGGACAGCCCCAAGGCCCCTACAATGAGCAGTTCTTC CASSKGGQPQGPYNEQFF NA TRBJ2-1 TRBV21-1 NA
TGTGCCAGCAGAACCGGGACCTTCGGGCAGCCCCAGCATTTT CASRTGTFGQPQHF NA TRBJ1-5 TRBV2 NA
TGTGCCAGCAGTGAAGGAGGGGACAGGGTTGGCTACACCTTC CASSEGGDRVGYTF TRBD1 TRBJ1-2 TRBV6-1 NA
TGTGCCAGCAGCCGACCGAGTGGTGACACAGATACGCAGTATTTT CASSRPSGDTDTQYF NA TRBJ2-3 TRBV7-2 NA